Listed below are T cell receptor beta chains from one sample, sequenced in a study of cytomegalovirus exposure and HLA in healthy donors. Sequencing used immunoSEQ multiplex PCR; TCRdb keeps in-frame clones, though not all of them. The sample table includes tens of thousands of clones. Sequenced material: PBMCs. The receptors shown here come from a woman in her twenties or thirties in good health and CMV-seropositive. The CDR3 runs from the conserved cysteine through the conserved F or W. Each record gives: D gene, V gene, J gene, CDR3 protein, CDR3 DNA. The D gene is left open where the match is weak.

.	TRBV5-1	TRBJ2-3	CASSLAPGSDTQYF	TGCGCCAGCAGCTTGGCCCCGGGTTCAGATACGCAGTATTTT
.	TRBV25-1	TRBJ1-3	CASSGTGRGNTIYF	TGTGCCAGCAGTGGGACGGGGAGAGGAAACACCATATATTTT
TRBD1	TRBV5-6	TRBJ2-7	CASSYRTGAGEQYF	TGTGCCAGCAGCTACAGGACAGGGGCTGGCGAGCAGTACTTC
TRBD1	TRBV6-1	TRBJ1-1	CASTIKQGGNTEAFF	TGTGCCAGCACTATTAAACAGGGGGGGAACACTGAAGCTTTCTTT
TRBD2	TRBV10-3	TRBJ2-1	CAVRLAGADEQFF	TGTGCCGTCCGACTAGCGGGAGCCGATGAGCAGTTCTTC
.	TRBV7-9	TRBJ1-1	CASSLGLAAEAFF	TGTGCCAGCAGCTTAGGGCTCGCCGCTGAAGCTTTCTTT
.	TRBV4-1	TRBJ2-7	CASSQDRNRNYEQYF	TGCGCCAGCAGCCAAGACCGAAACAGGAACTACGAGCAGTACTTC
.	TRBV6-4	TRBJ2-2	CASSDQGTGELFF	TGTGCCAGCAGTGACCAGGGGACCGGGGAGCTGTTTTTT
TRBD1	TRBV30	TRBJ2-3	CAWSKGQGADTQYF	TGTGCCTGGAGCAAGGGACAGGGCGCAGATACGCAGTATTTT
.	TRBV29-1	TRBJ2-3	CSVGLRTVRGTDTQYF	TGCAGCGTTGGCCTTAGGACAGTCCGAGGCACAGATACGCAGTATTTT
.	TRBV18	TRBJ2-2	CASSPSYTGELFF	TGTGCCAGCTCACCTAGTTACACCGGGGAGCTGTTTTTT
.	TRBV5-6	TRBJ2-7	CASSSWEWTLRQTYEQYF	TGTGCCAGCAGCTCCTGGGAATGGACACTTAGACAAACCTACGAGCAGTACTTC
.	TRBV6-1	TRBJ1-2	CASSLMSGGGYGYTF	TGTGCCAGCAGCTTGATGTCGGGGGGCGGCTATGGCTACACCTTC
.	TRBV9	TRBJ1-1	CASSVASEAFF	TGTGCCAGCAGCGTAGCGAGTGAAGCTTTCTTT
TRBD2	TRBV6-1	TRBJ2-1	CASSEWASGNNEQFF	TGTGCCAGCAGTGAGTGGGCTAGCGGAAACAATGAGCAGTTCTTC
.	TRBV7-9	TRBJ2-7	CASSFPGDYEQYF	TGTGCCAGCAGCTTCCCGGGAGATTACGAGCAGTACTTC
.	TRBV6-5	TRBJ1-1	CASSRGGTEAFF	TGTGCCAGCAGCCGCGGGGGCACTGAAGCTTTCTTT
.	TRBV27	TRBJ2-3	CASSLYPPGRGSTDTQYF	TGTGCCAGCAGTTTATATCCCCCCGGGCGAGGGAGCACAGATACGCAGTATTTT
TRBD1	TRBV29-1	TRBJ2-1	CSVDPGQGWNEQFF	TGCAGCGTGGATCCGGGACAGGGCTGGAATGAGCAGTTCTTC
.	TRBV4-1	TRBJ2-7	CASSQVAAGAHYEQYF	TGCGCCAGCAGCCAAGTCGCTGCGGGGGCCCACTACGAGCAGTACTTC
.	TRBV7-3	TRBJ2-6	CASSSITETSGANVLTF	TGTGCCAGCAGCTCGATTACTGAAACCTCTGGGGCCAACGTCCTGACTTTC
.	TRBV4-2	TRBJ2-1	CASSQDTRGSYNEQFF	TGTGCCAGCAGCCAAGATACGCGGGGCTCCTACAATGAGCAGTTCTTC
TRBD2	TRBV5-1	TRBJ2-1	CASSTSGTSGTQQFF	TGCGCCAGCAGCACGTCCGGGACTAGCGGGACCCAGCAGTTCTTC
TRBD1	TRBV5-1	TRBJ2-7	CASSSRDRVGEQYF	TGCGCCAGCAGCTCCCGGGACAGGGTAGGGGAGCAGTACTTC
.	TRBV19	TRBJ1-1	CASSQSNLAEAFF	TGTGCCAGTAGTCAGAGTAACCTAGCTGAAGCTTTCTTT
TRBD2	TRBV19	TRBJ2-1	CASSTFSGSSYNEQFF	TGTGCCAGTAGTACCTTTAGCGGGAGCTCCTACAATGAGCAGTTCTTC
.	TRBV9	TRBJ2-7	CASSGDSLEQYF	TGTGCCAGCAGTGGGGACTCTTTAGAGCAGTACTTC
TRBD1	TRBV25-1	TRBJ2-2	CASSEYFETGDTGELFF	TGTGCCAGCAGTGAATACTTTGAGACAGGGGACACCGGGGAGCTGTTTTTT
TRBD1	TRBV10-3	TRBJ2-1	CAISFDRGDEQFF	TGTGCCATCAGTTTTGACAGGGGCGATGAGCAGTTCTTC
TRBD1	TRBV6-1	TRBJ1-1	CASRDKGQLNTEAFF	TGTGCCAGCAGAGACAAGGGACAGCTGAACACTGAAGCTTTCTTT
.	TRBV4-1	TRBJ2-4	CASSQDPPGEAKNIQYF	TGCGCCAGCAGCCAAGATCCCCCGGGTGAAGCCAAAAACATTCAGTACTTC
.	TRBV7-9	TRBJ1-1	CASSLAEESTEAFF	TGTGCCAGCAGCTTAGCAGAGGAAAGCACTGAAGCTTTCTTT
.	TRBV27	TRBJ2-7	CASSLSWQGGSYEQYF	TGTGCCAGCAGTTTATCGTGGCAGGGGGGTTCCTACGAGCAGTACTTC
.	TRBV5-6	TRBJ2-5	CASSSYPGERETQYF	TGTGCCAGCAGCTCATACCCGGGAGAAAGAGAGACCCAGTACTTC
.	TRBV30	TRBJ1-3	CAWRSRGAAGNTIYF	TGTGCCTGGAGGTCCAGGGGAGCAGCTGGAAACACCATATATTTT
.	TRBV5-1	TRBJ1-2	CASSQDSPGYTF	TGCGCCAGCAGCCAGGACAGTCCGGGCTACACCTTC
TRBD1	TRBV19	TRBJ1-1	CASSPGQGLTEAFF	TGTGCCAGTAGTCCCGGACAGGGTCTAACTGAAGCTTTCTTT
.	TRBV20-1	TRBJ2-7	CSAQKYEQYF	TGCAGTGCGCAGAAGTACGAGCAGTACTTC
.	TRBV6-6	TRBJ1-5	CASNTGNQPQHF	TGTGCCAGCAATACGGGCAATCAGCCCCAGCATTTT
TRBD1	TRBV29-1	TRBJ2-7	CSVAGTGISYEQYF	TGCAGCGTCGCTGGGACAGGAATTTCCTACGAGCAGTACTTC
.	TRBV2	TRBJ1-3	CASRLSGVGNTIYF	TGTGCCAGCAGGTTGTCAGGGGTTGGAAACACCATATATTTT
TRBD2	TRBV7-3	TRBJ2-7	CASSLQASGTYEQYF	TGTGCCAGCAGCTTACAGGCTAGCGGGACCTACGAGCAGTACTTC
TRBD1	TRBV15	TRBJ1-1	CATSHNRDSPFKGEAFF	TGTGCCACCAGCCATAACCGGGACAGCCCATTCAAGGGTGAAGCTTTCTTT
.	TRBV14	TRBJ2-2	CASSRTFRGGELFF	TGTGCCAGCAGCCGTACGTTTCGGGGCGGGGAGCTGTTTTTT
TRBD1	TRBV6-1	TRBJ1-1	CASKRTGDTEAFF	TGTGCCAGCAAACGGACAGGGGACACTGAAGCTTTCTTT
TRBD1	TRBV4-1	TRBJ2-7	CASSRGQGPTYEQYF	TGCGCCAGCAGCCGAGGACAGGGTCCGACCTACGAGCAGTACTTC
.	TRBV28	TRBJ2-7	CASSLIGAAYEQYF	TGTGCCAGCAGTTTAATAGGGGCCGCCTACGAGCAGTACTTC
.	TRBV14	TRBJ2-3	CASSQRMPGASDTQYF	TGTGCCAGCAGCCAGCGAATGCCAGGTGCATCGGATACGCAGTATTTT
.	TRBV11-2	TRBJ1-2	CASSLRTGDYGYTF	TGTGCCAGCAGCTTAAGGACGGGGGACTATGGCTACACCTTC
TRBD2	TRBV13	TRBJ2-2	CASSPGTSGTGELFF	TGTGCCAGCAGCCCCGGGACTAGTGGGACCGGGGAGCTGTTTTTT